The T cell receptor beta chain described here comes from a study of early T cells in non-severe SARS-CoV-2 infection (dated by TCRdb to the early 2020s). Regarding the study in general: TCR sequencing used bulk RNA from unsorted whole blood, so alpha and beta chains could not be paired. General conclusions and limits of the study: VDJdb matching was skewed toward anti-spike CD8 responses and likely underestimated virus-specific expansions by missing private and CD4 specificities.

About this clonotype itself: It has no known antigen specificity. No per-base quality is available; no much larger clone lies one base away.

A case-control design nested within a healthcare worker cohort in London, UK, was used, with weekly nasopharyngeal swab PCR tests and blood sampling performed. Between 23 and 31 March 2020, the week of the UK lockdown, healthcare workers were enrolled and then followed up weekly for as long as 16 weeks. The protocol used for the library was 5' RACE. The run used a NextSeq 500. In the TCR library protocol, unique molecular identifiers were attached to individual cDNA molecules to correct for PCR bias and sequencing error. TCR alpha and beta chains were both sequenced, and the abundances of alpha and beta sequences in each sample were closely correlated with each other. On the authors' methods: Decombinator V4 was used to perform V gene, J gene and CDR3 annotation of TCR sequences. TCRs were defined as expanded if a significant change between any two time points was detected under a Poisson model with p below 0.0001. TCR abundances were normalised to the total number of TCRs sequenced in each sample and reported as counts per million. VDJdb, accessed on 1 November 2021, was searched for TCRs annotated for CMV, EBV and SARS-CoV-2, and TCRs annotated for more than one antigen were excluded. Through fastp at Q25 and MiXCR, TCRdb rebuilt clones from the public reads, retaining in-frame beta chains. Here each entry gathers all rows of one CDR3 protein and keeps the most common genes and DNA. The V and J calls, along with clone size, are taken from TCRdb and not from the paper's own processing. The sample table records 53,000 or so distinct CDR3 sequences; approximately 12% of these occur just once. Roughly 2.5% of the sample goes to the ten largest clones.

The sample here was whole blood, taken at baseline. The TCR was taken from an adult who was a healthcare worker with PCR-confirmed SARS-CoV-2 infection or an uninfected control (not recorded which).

The DNA reads as follows: TGTGCCAGCAGCCAGCGGACAGACTACAATGAGCAGTTCTTC. Protein translation: CASSQRTDYNEQFF. The rearrangement joined TRBV7-2 to TRBJ2-1; perhaps TRBD1 is the D gene, with 6 bases matching. From cysteine to phenylalanine, the CDR3 is 14 amino acids long. Solely the CDR3 DNA is kept, with 42 bases framed from the first base. The germline V gene encodes CDR1 SGHTA and CDR2 FQGNSA. V and J are truncated by 5 bases and 3 bases respectively, leaving an intervening sequence of 11 bases. The full variable domain, completed from the reference TRBV7-2 and TRBJ2-1 proteins outside the CDR3, reads GAGVSQSPSNKVTEKGKDVELRCDPISGHTALYWYRQSLGQGLEFLIYFQGNSAPDKSGLPSDRFSAERTGGSVSTLTIQRTQQEDSAVYLCASSQRTDYNEQFFGPGTRLTVL.